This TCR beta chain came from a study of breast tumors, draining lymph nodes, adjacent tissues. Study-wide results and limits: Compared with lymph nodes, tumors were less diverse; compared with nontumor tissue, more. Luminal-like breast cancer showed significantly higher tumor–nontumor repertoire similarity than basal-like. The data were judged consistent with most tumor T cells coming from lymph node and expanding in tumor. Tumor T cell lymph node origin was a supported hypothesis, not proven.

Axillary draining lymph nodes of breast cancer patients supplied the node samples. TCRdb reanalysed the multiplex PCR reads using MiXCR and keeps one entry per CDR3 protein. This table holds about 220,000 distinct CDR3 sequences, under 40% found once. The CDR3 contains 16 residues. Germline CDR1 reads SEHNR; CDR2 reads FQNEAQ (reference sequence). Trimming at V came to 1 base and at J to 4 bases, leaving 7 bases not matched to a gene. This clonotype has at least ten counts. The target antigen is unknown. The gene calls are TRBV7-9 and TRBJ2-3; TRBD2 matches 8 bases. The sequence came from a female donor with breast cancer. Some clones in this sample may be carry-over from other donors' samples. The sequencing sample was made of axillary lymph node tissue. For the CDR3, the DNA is TGTGCCAGCAGCTTAGGATCGTCCGGGGGGGCAGATACGCAGTATTTT. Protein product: CASSLGSSGGADTQYF.